Listed here is a single T cell receptor (beta chain). This clone was seen only once. It has no known antigen specificity. No base-level quality is on record; no much larger clone is a single base apart. CD8 naive samples consisted of CD45RO-negative cells that were positively selected for CCR7, yielding a CD45RA+CCR7+ population without TemRA cells. The donors were healthy, HIV-negative adults who had no recently reported acute infections or vaccinations. Every donor was a Caucasian adult living in Nashville, Tennessee, USA. Blood was obtained by leukapheresis, after which PBMCs were separated by Ficoll-Histopaque density gradient centrifugation and cryopreserved in liquid nitrogen vapor phase. Analytical flow cytometry was used to check the purity and quantity of each magnetically sorted T cell population. Genomic DNA was isolated from every sorted fraction and measured by UV absorbance on a Nanodrop 2000c.

Using the deep immunoSEQ assay, multiplex PCR amplified TCR CDR3 regions from genomic DNA. Extracted genomic DNA from each cell subset was spread evenly across all wells of several immunoSEQ 96-well plates, with each plate serving as a replicate. For sorted subsets, each replicate PCR was loaded with approximately 0.2 ug genomic DNA, equivalent to 30,000 or so T cell genomes. Purified libraries were measured with a Qubit 3.0 fluorometer, size-checked on a Bioanalyzer 2100, and measured again with the KAPA Library Quantification kit. Every immunoSEQ 96-well plate was sequenced on a dedicated single-read 150-cycle Illumina NextSeq 550 flow cell. Regarding the original processing steps: Because the immunoSEQ output included only junctional sequences and no quality scores, the filtering could not be the same as the filtering used for full-length reads. Sequences were annotated with PyIR, a Python wrapper for IgBLAST v1.9, and V/J genes and CDR3 were assigned using IMGT germline references. Reads were filtered out if the reads had weak V/J assignments (E-value above 1e-6), no CDR3, stop codons, out-of-frame junctions, or ambiguous translated residues. V3J clonotypes were defined as sequences sharing an identical inferred V gene, J gene, and CDR3 amino acid sequence. Percentage overlap between repertoires was computed as shared unique clonotypes divided by the size of the smaller repertoire. Three approaches were used to assess repertoire richness: RTK rarefaction, the Chao1 estimator, and Recon v2.1 estimates of unobserved clonotypes. OLGA was used to compute generation probabilities for all TCRbeta clonotypes that the gDNA method yielded from four donors. Here the immuneACCESS table is served through TCRdb, limited to in-frame sequences with V and J called. Missing clones are a known gap in these copies; in checked studies unresolved V genes cover under half, and the rest lacks a known reason. The V and J calls and clone size come from that table; D and trimming were worked out from the DNA. Recorded for this sample are about 2 million clones; about 95% of them occurred a single time. Roughly 1.1% of the sample is held by the ten biggest clonotypes.

The record originates from a study of shared clonotypes between healthy human individuals (dated by TCRdb to the early 2020s). Background for the entire study: The cohort comprised a couple of women and a few men aged 18 to 49 years. Per donor, leukapheresis produced somewhere between about 0.94 and 9 billion PBMCs. To estimate repertoire size and how much clonotype sharing occurs between individuals, the study deeply sequenced the blood TCR repertoires of several healthy adults. Libraries were prepared and TCR repertoires were sequenced by different laboratories using diverse techniques, in order to increase sequencing depth and limit assay-specific biases. For each donor, CD4 naive and CD4 memory were each given three plates, CD8 naive was given two plates, and CD8 memory was given one plate. General findings and caveats noted by the study authors: Clonotypes shared by all four sorted-subset donors showed higher generation probabilities than non-shared clonotypes. Sampling was restricted to blood, and TCR repertoires in tissues likely differ from the TCR repertoires found in blood. Pairwise subsampling indicated that sequencing depth was expected to affect the degree of clonotype sharing among donors. The small number of donors limited the genetic and exposure-history diversity represented. Estimated clonotype richness was generally larger for naive than for memory subsets. Even with the large sequencing depth, rarefaction of the sorted-subset datasets indicated that sequencing was incomplete. When a handful of donors were compared, the shared fraction of clonotypes was around 5% for naive CD4, 3% to 4% for naive CD8, 2% to 2.5% for memory CD4, and less than 0.5% for memory CD8.

The germline ends are 19 bases apart after V is trimmed by 5 bases and J by 5 bases. Reading from cysteine to phenylalanine, the CDR3 counts 15 amino acids. The retained sequence is limited to the CDR3, 45 bases, with the frame set at the first base. CDR1 and CDR2, per the germline V gene, are SGHAT and FQNNGV. The sequencing input was naive CD8+ T cells sorted from blood. This specimen's cell subset or site label, per the study, means: CD45RA+CCR7+. The clonotype comes from a young man in good health. The rearrangement combines TRBV11-2 with TRBJ2-7, with a tentative D gene TRBD2 over 6 matching bases. This receptor has the CDR3 CASSPEEEGANEQYF. The DNA reads as follows: TGTGCCAGCAGCCCCGAGGAGGAGGGTGCGAACGAGCAGTACTTC.